These 16 T cell receptor beta chains were sequenced from one sample in a study of T cell repertoires in cytomegalovirus infection. Each CDR3 protein is one row after TCRdb ran MiXCR on the reads. The repertoire holds around 200,000 distinct CDR3 sequences, roughly a sixth seen once, with less than 25% in the top ten. The sample consisted of CD8+ T cells from PBMCs. The source of these receptors is a human donor in good health (CMV status not recorded). Some clones in this sample may be carry-over from other donors' samples.

This clonotype appeared many times. The chain has TRBV7-2 and TRBJ2-7; D is unclear. CDR1 and CDR2 (germline): SGHTA, FQGNSA. The ends were cut back, 2 bases at V and 2 bases at J, with 7 bases in the middle. The CDR3 sequence is 13 residues long. CDR3 bases: TGTGCCAGCAGCTTATCGACAACCTACGAGCAGTACTTC. Translating gives CASSLSTTYEQYF.

The gene calls are TRBV7-9 and TRBJ2-1, with 8 bases identical to TRBD1. J lost 5 bases, V lost 4 bases, and 16 bases had no gene match. This CDR3 is built from 18 residues. The germline gives CDR1 SEHNR, CDR2 FQNEAQ (reference sequence). The CDR3 is CASSSSVVGQGADNEQFF. The CDR3 DNA sequence: TGTGCCAGCAGCTCTTCGGTGGTCGGGCAGGGGGCTGACAATGAGCAGTTCTTC.

The chain is built from TRBV6-2 or TRBV6-3 and TRBJ2-7; 7 bases fit TRBD2. V dropped 8 bases and J dropped 2; count of bases not matched to a gene: 9. Germline lookup yields CDR1 MNHEY and CDR2 SVGEGT. The CDR3 sequence is 14 residues long. In DNA form, the CDR3 reads TGTGCCAGCGCCCCAAGCGGGGAAACCTACGAGCAGTACTTC. Amino acid sequence: CASAPSGETYEQYF.

This rearrangement joins TRBV6-2 or TRBV6-3 to TRBJ2-7; 7 bases align to TRBD1. This CDR3 has 14 residues. Trimming took 4 bases from V and 5 from J; bases not matched to a gene: 8. The germline CDR1 and CDR2 sequences are MNHEY and SVGEGT. The CDR3 DNA reads as TGTGCCAGCAGTTCGCCGGGACAGAGAAACGAGCAGTACTTC. Its protein product is CASSSPGQRNEQYF.

This rearrangement joins TRBV5-8 to TRBJ1-5; perhaps TRBD1 as D (5 bases). CDR1 SGHTS and CDR2 YDEGEE come from the germline V gene. V dropped 3 bases and J dropped 0 bases, with 10 bases sitting between them. The CDR3 is 15 residues long. The CDR3 nucleotides are TGTGCCAGCAGCTATGGACACGGTAGCAATCAGCCCCAGCATTTT. It encodes CASSYGHGSNQPQHF.

The J gene is TRBJ1-1, the V gene TRBV4-3; D gene unclear. Trimming removed 0 bases from V and 8 bases from J, with 13 bases in between. The germline gives CDR1 LGHNA, CDR2 YSLEER. The CDR3 covers 14 residues. CDR3 sequence: CASSQDAQAGEAFF. DNA for the CDR3: TGCGCCAGCAGCCAAGACGCCCAAGCGGGAGAAGCTTTCTTT.

This clonotype has just a few counts. This rearrangement joins TRBV6-2 or TRBV6-3 to TRBJ2-7, with 7 bases aligning to TRBD1. Germline-derived CDR1 and CDR2 are MNHEY and SVGEGT. The CDR3 extends over 15 amino acids. After removal of 2 bases from V and 3 bases from J, the junction contained 7 bases not matched to a gene. The CDR3 region is CASSYEGDSYYEQYF. CDR3 DNA: TGTGCCAGCAGTTACGAGGGGGACAGTTACTACGAGCAGTACTTC.

This clonotype was seen only a few times. The chain combines TRBV20-1 with TRBJ1-5; possibly TRBD1 for D (6 bases). The CDR3 runs 14 residues. CDR1 is DFQATT and CDR2 is SNEGSKA in the germline V gene (reference sequence). V lost 6 bases and J lost 4, with 16 bases in between. CDR3 residues: CSAGGGAGNQPQHF. The CDR3 nucleotides are TGCAGTGCAGGGGGAGGGGCAGGAAATCAGCCCCAGCATTTT.

This clonotype showed up just a few times. A read error may account for a junction end that differs from germline. This chain uses TRBV6-2 or TRBV6-3 with TRBJ1-2; D is ambiguous. The CDR3 totals 11 residues. Germline V CDR1 and CDR2: MNHEY, SVGEGT. The CDR3 is CASSYGNRKSF. DNA of the CDR3: TGTGCCAGCAGTTACGGGAACCGCAAATCCTTC.

This chain joins TRBV20-1 and TRBJ1-2; D remains ambiguous. The CDR3 spans 13 residues. Trimming cost V 0 bases and J 2 bases, with 7 bases left between them. Germline CDR1 and CDR2: DFQATT and SNEGSKA (reference sequence). CDR3 sequence reads: CSARDSSNYGYTF. CDR3 bases: TGCAGTGCTAGAGACAGCTCGAACTATGGCTACACCTTC.

This clonotype was observed a handful of times. The junction departs from the called germline gene at one end, perhaps through a read error. V usage is TRBV5-1 and J usage is TRBJ1-1, with no clear D. CDR3 length equals 14 residues. Germline V CDR1 and CDR2: SGHRS, YFSETQ. This CDR3 is CASSLEMGNPEAFF. CDR3 bases: TGCGCCAGCAGCTTGGAGATGGGGAACCCTGAAGCTTTCTTT.

This clonotype was detected only a few times. The chain links TRBV5-6 to TRBJ2-1; TRBD2 agrees at 9 bases. Germline CDR1 reads SGHDT; CDR2 reads YYEEEE. There are 13 residues in the CDR3. V was clipped by 5 bases and J by 3 bases; unmatched bases: 0. CDR3 sequence: CASRRGGYNEQFF. The CDR3 coding sequence is TGTGCCAGCAGGCGGGGGGGCTACAATGAGCAGTTCTTC.

The chain is built from TRBV7-9 and TRBJ2-6; D unresolved. With 2 bases removed from V and 0 bases from J, the gap between germline ends came to 14 bases. The germline V gene encodes CDR1 SEHNR and CDR2 FQNEAQ (reference sequence). This CDR3 comprises 18 residues. The CDR3 sequence is CASSLPGLDISGANVLTF. CDR3 bases: TGTGCCAGCAGCTTACCGGGCCTAGACATCTCTGGGGCCAACGTCCTGACTTTC.

This clonotype was observed a handful of times. The rearrangement joins TRBV6-6 to TRBJ2-7, with TRBD2 matching over 9 bases. CDR3 length: 13 amino acids. The V gene's germline CDR1 is MNHNY and CDR2 SVGAGI (reference sequence). J was trimmed by 5 bases and V by 6 bases; bases with no gene match: 5. The CDR3 DNA sequence: TGTGCCAGCAGCAAGGGACTAGCTGACGAGCAGTACTTC. Protein: CASSKGLADEQYF.

This clonotype occurred many times. The CDR3 loop is CASSLWARPHNEQFF. The CDR3 nucleotides read TGTGCCAGCAGCTTATGGGCCAGACCCCACAATGAGCAGTTCTTC. This chain uses TRBV7-2 with TRBJ2-1; D unresolved. The CDR3 length is 15 residues. Germline V lookup: CDR1 SGHTA, CDR2 FQGNSA. V was pared by 2 bases and J by 5 bases, with 13 bases between.

This clonotype came up a few times. The V gene is TRBV27, the J gene TRBJ1-5; no definite D call. CDR3 size: 15 residues. CDR1 and CDR2 (germline): MNHEY, SMNVEV (reference sequence). Trimming stripped 3 bases from V and 6 bases from J, with 15 bases between. The CDR3 region has the DNA TGTGCCAGCAGTTTCTATTCCGGGTCCGGTCAGCCCCAGCATTTT. This sequence encodes CASSFYSGSGQPQHF.